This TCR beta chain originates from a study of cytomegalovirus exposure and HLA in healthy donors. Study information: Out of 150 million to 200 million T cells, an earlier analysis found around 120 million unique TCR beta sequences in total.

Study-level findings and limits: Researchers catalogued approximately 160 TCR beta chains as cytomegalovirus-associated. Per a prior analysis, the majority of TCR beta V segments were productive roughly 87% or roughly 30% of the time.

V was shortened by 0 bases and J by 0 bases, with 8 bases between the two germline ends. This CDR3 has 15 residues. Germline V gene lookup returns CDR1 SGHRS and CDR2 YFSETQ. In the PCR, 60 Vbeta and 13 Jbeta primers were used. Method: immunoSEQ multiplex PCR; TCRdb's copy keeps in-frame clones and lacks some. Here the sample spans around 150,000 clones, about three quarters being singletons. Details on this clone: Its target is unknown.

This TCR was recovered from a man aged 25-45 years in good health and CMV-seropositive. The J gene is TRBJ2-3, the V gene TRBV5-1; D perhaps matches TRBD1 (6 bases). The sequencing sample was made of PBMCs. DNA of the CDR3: TGCGCCAGCAGCTTGGTAGACAGGAGCACAGATACGCAGTATTTT. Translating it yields CASSLVDRSTDTQYF.